Following are 13 T cell receptor beta chains from one sample sequenced in a study of T-cell memory formation after mild COVID-19. TCRdb redid the calling of the 5' RACE reads with MiXCR, one entry per CDR3 protein. The data hold hundreds of thousands of distinct CDR3 sequences, with 15% observed a single time. Sequenced: PBMCs or a T cell subset sorted from them (not recorded which). These receptor sequences come from an adult woman who had mild COVID-19 (a few samples of this study predate the infection). Cell type and time point are not known.

This clonotype was counted only a few times. The chain joins TRBV5-1 to TRBJ2-1; D may be TRBD2 (6 bases). The CDR3 runs 13 residues. Per germline, CDR1 SGHRS and CDR2 YFSETQ. With 0 bases removed from V and 5 bases from J, the gap between germline ends came to 6 bases. CDR3 sequence reads: CASSLVADNEQFF. The CDR3 DNA reads TGCGCCAGCAGCTTGGTAGCGGACAATGAGCAGTTCTTC.

The chain employs TRBV7-8 and TRBJ1-5, with 12 positions matching TRBD1. V lost 8 bases to trimming and J lost 5 bases; unmatched junction nucleotides: 7. In germline, CDR1 is SGHVS, CDR2 FQNEAQ. The CDR3 consists of 15 residues. The CDR3 DNA follows: TGTGCCAGCGCCAGGGACAGGGGGCCGGATCAGCCCCAGCATTTT. This codes for CASARDRGPDQPQHF. Combining the CDR3 with reference TRBV7-8 and TRBJ1-5 gives the whole variable domain GAGVSQSPRYKVAKRGQDVALRCDPISGHVSLFWYQQALGQGPEFLTYFQNEAQLDKSGLPSDRFFAERPEGSVSTLKIQRTQQEDSAVYLCASARDRGPDQPQHFGDGTRLSIL.

This chain links TRBV7-9 with TRBJ1-1; 11 nucleotides match TRBD1. The CDR3 loop spans 17 amino acids. V dropped 3 bases and J dropped 4; count of bases not matched to a gene: 10. Germline V CDR1 and CDR2: SEHNR, FQNEAQ (reference sequence). CDR3 region: CASSFGQGAFWGTEAFF. CDR3 DNA: TGTGCCAGCAGCTTCGGACAGGGGGCGTTTTGGGGCACTGAAGCTTTCTTT.

The table lists this clonotype with a few counts. V gene TRBV29-1 combines with J gene TRBJ2-2, with no clear D. The germline V gene encodes CDR1 SQVTM and CDR2 ANQGSEA. CDR3 length: 15 amino acids. The V gene lost 7 bases and the J gene lost 4 bases, with 19 bases spanning the gap. CDR3 coding DNA: TGCAGCGCACAAAAGGGCTTCCTCTCCACCGGGGAGCTGTTTTTT. It translates to CSAQKGFLSTGELFF.

The table lists this clonotype with a few counts. The rearrangement uses TRBV20-1 and TRBJ2-1; 11 bases align to TRBD1. J gave up 8 bases and V 3 bases, and 9 bases lay outside the gene matches. Germline CDR1 and CDR2: DFQATT and SNEGSKA (reference sequence). The CDR3 runs 15 residues. The CDR3 nucleotides are TGCAGTGCTAGTCCTCGGACAGGGGGCTTAGATGAGCAGTTCTTC. This translates into CSASPRTGGLDEQFF.

This chain links TRBV25-1 with TRBJ1-5; no reliable D call. V was shortened by 3 bases and J by 0 bases, with 6 bases between the two germline ends. CDR3 size: 14 residues. CDR1 and CDR2 from the germline V gene are MGHDK and SYGVNS. Written as DNA, the CDR3 is TGTGCCAGCAGTGAGCTTTCTAGCAATCAGCCCCAGCATTTT. Translating it yields CASSELSSNQPQHF. Based on the CDR3 plus reference TRBV25-1 and TRBJ1-5, the full variable domain is EADIYQTPRYLVIGTGKKITLECSQTMGHDKMYWYQQDPGMELHLIHYSYGVNSTEKGDLSSESTVSRIRTEHFPLTLESARPSHTSQYLCASSELSSNQPQHFGDGTRLSIL.

This clonotype turned up a few times. The chain employs TRBV11-2 and TRBJ1-6; no clear D gene. The germline V gene encodes CDR1 SGHAT and CDR2 FQNNGV. The CDR3 extends over 13 amino acids. The V and J ends lost 0 bases and 5 bases respectively, with 2 bases between them. This chain's CDR3 is CASSLENNSPLHF. The CDR3 DNA is TGTGCCAGCAGCTTAGAGAATAATTCACCCCTCCACTTT.

The CDR3 protein is CASSPGIIGGQPQHF. The CDR3, as DNA: TGTGCCAGCAGCCCCGGTATTATCGGTGGGCAGCCCCAGCATTTT. The rearrangement joins TRBV9 to TRBJ1-5; D is uncertain. The V gene's germline CDR1 is SGDLS and CDR2 YYNGEE. V was clipped by 4 bases and J by 7 bases, with 18 bases between them. The CDR3 is made up of 15 amino acids.

Ten or more counts support this clonotype. The rearrangement uses TRBV12-3 or TRBV12-4 and TRBJ1-2; D might be TRBD1 (6 bases). This CDR3 has 13 amino acids. Trimming stripped 7 bases from V and 5 bases from J, with 14 bases between. The CDR3 nucleotides read TGTGCCAGCACCCCGCAAGGGGGGTATGGCTACACCTTC. Encoded protein: CASTPQGGYGYTF.

This clonotype has only a few counts. The chain recombines TRBV20-1 with TRBJ1-6; D call uncertain. This CDR3 comprises 14 residues. In germline, CDR1 is DFQATT, CDR2 SNEGSKA (reference sequence). Trimming left V 2 bases short and J 0 bases short, with 5 bases between. The CDR3 sequence: CSARQASYNSPLHF. CDR3 nucleotide sequence: TGCAGTGCTAGACAGGCCTCCTATAATTCACCCCTCCACTTT.

The chain is built from TRBV11-2 and TRBJ1-1; D possibly corresponds to TRBD1 (6 bases). Per the germline V gene, CDR1 is SGHAT and CDR2 is FQNNGV. This CDR3 region has 15 residues. Trimming stripped 4 bases from V and 3 bases from J, with 15 bases between. DNA for the CDR3: TGTGCCAGCAGCTACAGAGGGGGTAGGGACACTGAAGCTTTCTTT. Residues: CASSYRGGRDTEAFF.

This clonotype was found a few times. The V gene is TRBV7-8, the J gene TRBJ2-3, with TRBD2 matching 9 bases. Trimming removed 6 bases from V and 2 bases from J; junction bases left unmatched: 6. The CDR3 totals 15 residues. Germline V gene lookup returns CDR1 SGHVS and CDR2 FQNEAQ. CDR3 residues: CASRVTSGSTDTQYF. The CDR3 region has the DNA TGTGCCAGCAGGGTAACTAGCGGGTCCACAGATACGCAGTATTTT.

This clonotype was seen more than once but under ten times. The chain uses TRBV4-1 and TRBJ2-1, with unresolved D. Trimming stripped 0 bases from V and 8 bases from J, with 11 bases between. In germline, CDR1 is MGHRA, CDR2 YSYEKL. The CDR3 spans 14 residues. CDR3 coding DNA: TGCGCCAGCAGCCAAGACCCACTCGACCATGAGCAGTTCTTC. The encoded protein is CASSQDPLDHEQFF.